This entry features one T cell receptor (beta chain) sequence. The CDR3 consists of 15 residues. Germline V gives CDR1 SGHTA, CDR2 FQGNSA. V lost 0 bases and J lost 3, with 12 bases in between. The protocol was immunoSEQ multiplex PCR, while the TCRdb copy is restricted to in-frame clones and leaves out a portion. Here the sample spans more than 75,000 clones, 93% being singletons. The data stem from a study of Tregs in tolerant kidney transplant recipients. This chain connects TRBV7-2 to TRBJ2-7; no firm D call. Sequencing was performed on CD4+ T cells from blood, taken before the transplant. This TCR was sampled from a human donor who received a combined kidney and bone marrow transplant. The CDR3 coding sequence is TGTGCCAGCAGCTTAGCGCCTAGTTCAATCTACGAGCAGTACTTC. This gives the protein CASSLAPSSIYEQYF.